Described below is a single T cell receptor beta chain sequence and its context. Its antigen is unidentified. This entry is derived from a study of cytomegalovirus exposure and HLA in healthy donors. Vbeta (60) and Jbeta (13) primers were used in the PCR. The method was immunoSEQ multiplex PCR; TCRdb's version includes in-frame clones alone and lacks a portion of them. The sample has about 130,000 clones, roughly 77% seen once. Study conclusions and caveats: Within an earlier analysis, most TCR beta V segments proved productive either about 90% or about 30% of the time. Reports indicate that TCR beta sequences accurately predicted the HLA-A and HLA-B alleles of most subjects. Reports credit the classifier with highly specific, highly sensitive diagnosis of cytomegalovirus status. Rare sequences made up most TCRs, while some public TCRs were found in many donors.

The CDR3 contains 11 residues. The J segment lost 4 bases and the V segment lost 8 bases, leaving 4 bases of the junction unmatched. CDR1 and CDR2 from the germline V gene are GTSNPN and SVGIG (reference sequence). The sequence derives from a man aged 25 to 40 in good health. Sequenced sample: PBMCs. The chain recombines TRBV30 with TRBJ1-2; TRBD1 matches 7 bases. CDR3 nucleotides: TGTGCCGAACAGGGGTTCTATGGCTACACCTTC. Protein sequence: CAEQGFYGYTF.